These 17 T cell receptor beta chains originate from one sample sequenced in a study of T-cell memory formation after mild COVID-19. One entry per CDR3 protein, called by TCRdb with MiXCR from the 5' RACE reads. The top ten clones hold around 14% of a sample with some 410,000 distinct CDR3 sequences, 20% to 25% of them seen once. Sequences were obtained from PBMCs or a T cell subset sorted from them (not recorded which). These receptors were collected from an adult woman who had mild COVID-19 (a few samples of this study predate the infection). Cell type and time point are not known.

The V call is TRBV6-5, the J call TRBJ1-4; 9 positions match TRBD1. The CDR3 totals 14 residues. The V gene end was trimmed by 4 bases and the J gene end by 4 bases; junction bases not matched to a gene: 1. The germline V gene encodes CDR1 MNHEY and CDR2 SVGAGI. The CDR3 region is CASSSDRGNEKLFF. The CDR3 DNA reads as TGTGCCAGCAGTTCGGACAGGGGTAATGAAAAACTGTTTTTT.

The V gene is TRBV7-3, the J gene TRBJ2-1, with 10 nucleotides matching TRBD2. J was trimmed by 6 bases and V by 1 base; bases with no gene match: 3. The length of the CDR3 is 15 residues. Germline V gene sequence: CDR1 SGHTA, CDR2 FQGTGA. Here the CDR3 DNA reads TGTGCCAGCAGCTTAAAAGCGGGGGGGCCCAATGAGCAGTTCTTC. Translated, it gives CASSLKAGGPNEQFF.

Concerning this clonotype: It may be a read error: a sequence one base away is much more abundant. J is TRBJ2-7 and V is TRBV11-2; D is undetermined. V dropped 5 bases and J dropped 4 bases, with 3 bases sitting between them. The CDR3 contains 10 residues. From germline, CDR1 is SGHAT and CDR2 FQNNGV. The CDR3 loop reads CASSKYEQYF. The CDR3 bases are TGTGCCAGCAGCAAGTACGAGCAGTACTTC. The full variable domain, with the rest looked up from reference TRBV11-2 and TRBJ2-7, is EAGVAQSPRYKIIEKRQSVAFWCNPISGHATLYWYQQILGQGPKLLIQFQNNGVVDDSQLPKDRFSAERLKGVDSTLKIQPAKLEDSAVYLCASSKYEQYFGPGTRLTVT.

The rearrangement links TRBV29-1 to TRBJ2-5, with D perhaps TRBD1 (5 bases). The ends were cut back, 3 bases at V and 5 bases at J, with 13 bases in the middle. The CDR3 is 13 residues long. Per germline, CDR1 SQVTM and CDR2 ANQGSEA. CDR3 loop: CSVDSGWRETQYF. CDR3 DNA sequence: TGCAGCGTTGATTCAGGGTGGCGGGAGACCCAGTACTTC.

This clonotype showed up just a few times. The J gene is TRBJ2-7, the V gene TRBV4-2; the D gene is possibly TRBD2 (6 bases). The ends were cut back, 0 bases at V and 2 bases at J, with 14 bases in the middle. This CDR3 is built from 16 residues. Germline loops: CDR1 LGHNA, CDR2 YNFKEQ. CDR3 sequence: CASSQDWAGSTYEQYF. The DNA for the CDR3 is TGTGCCAGCAGCCAAGACTGGGCGGGATCAACCTACGAGCAGTACTTC.

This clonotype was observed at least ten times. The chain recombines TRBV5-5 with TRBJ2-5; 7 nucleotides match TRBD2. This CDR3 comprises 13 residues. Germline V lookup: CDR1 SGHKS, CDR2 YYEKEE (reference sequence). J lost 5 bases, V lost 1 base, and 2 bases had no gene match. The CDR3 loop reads CASSLWEGETQYF. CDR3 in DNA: TGTGCCAGCAGCTTGTGGGAGGGCGAGACCCAGTACTTC.

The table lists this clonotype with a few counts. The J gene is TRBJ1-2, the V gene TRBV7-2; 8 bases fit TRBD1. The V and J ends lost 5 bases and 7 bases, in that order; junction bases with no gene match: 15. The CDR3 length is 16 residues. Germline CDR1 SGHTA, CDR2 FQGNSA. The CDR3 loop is CASSPMGQADLSGYTF. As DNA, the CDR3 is TGTGCCAGCAGCCCTATGGGACAGGCGGACCTATCTGGCTACACCTTC.

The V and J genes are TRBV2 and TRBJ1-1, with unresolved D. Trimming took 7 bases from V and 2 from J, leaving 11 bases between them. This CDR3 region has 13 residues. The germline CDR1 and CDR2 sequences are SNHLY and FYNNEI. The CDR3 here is CASTPGPNTEAFF. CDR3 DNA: TGTGCCAGCACTCCGGGCCCCAACACTGAAGCTTTCTTT. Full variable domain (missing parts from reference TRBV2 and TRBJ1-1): EPEVTQTPSHQVTQMGQEVILRCVPISNHLYFYWYRQILGQKVEFLVSFYNNEISEKSEIFDDQFSVERPDGSNFTLKIRSTKLEDSAMYFCASTPGPNTEAFFGQGTRLTVV.

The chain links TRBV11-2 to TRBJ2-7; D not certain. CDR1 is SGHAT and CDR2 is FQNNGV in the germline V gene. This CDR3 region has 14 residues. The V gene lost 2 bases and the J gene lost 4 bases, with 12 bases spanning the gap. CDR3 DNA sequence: TGTGCCAGCAGCTTATCAGTGTACGGGTACGAGCAGTACTTC. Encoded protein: CASSLSVYGYEQYF.

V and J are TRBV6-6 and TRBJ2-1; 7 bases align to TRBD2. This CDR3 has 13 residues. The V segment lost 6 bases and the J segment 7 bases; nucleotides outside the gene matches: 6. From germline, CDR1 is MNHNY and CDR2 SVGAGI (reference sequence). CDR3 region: CASRTSSGNEQFF. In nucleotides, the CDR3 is TGTGCCAGCAGAACTAGTAGCGGGAATGAGCAGTTCTTC.

The chain's CDR3 is CASSSLSGEQFF. DNA of the CDR3: TGCGCCAGCTCCTCGCTGAGCGGGGAGCAGTTCTTC. V usage is TRBV5-1 and J usage is TRBJ2-1; possibly TRBD2 for D (6 bases). Germline V gives CDR1 SGHRS, CDR2 YFSETQ. The CDR3 sequence is 12 residues long. The V and J ends lost 7 bases and 10 bases respectively, with 15 bases between them.

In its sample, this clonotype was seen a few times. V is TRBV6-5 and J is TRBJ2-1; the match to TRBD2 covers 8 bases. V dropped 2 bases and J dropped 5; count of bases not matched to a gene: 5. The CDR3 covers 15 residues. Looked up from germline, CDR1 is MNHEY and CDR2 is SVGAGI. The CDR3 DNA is TGTGCCAGCAGTTACACGGGAGGGAGGAACAATGAGCAGTTCTTC. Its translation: CASSYTGGRNNEQFF.

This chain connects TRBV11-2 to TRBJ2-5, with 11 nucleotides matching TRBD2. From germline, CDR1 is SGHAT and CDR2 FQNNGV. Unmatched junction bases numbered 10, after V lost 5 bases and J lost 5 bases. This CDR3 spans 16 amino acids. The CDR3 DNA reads TGTGCCAGCAGCCAACCCGCCGGGACTAGCGGTGAGACCCAGTACTTC. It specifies CASSQPAGTSGETQYF.

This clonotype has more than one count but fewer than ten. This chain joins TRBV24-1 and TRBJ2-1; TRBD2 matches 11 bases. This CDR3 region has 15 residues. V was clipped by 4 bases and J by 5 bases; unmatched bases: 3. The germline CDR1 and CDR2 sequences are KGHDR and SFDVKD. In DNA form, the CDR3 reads TGTGCCACCAGTGAACTAGCGGGAGTGGACAATGAGCAGTTCTTC. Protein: CATSELAGVDNEQFF.

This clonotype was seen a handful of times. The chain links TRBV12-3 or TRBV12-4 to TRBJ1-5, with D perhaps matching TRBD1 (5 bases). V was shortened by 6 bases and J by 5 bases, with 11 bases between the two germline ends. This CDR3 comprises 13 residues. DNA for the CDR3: TGTGCCAGCAGGAGCAGGGTTTATCAGCCCCAGCATTTT. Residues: CASRSRVYQPQHF.

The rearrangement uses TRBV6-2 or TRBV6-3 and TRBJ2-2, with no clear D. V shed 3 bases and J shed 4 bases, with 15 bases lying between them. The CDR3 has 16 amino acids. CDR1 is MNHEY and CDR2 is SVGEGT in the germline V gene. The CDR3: CASSYRPDLPTGELFF. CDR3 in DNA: TGTGCCAGCAGTTATAGACCAGACCTCCCCACCGGGGAGCTGTTTTTT.

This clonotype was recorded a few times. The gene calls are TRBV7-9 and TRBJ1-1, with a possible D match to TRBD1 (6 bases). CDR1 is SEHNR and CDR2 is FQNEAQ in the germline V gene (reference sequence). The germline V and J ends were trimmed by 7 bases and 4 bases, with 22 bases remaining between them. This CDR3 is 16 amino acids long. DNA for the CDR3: TGTGCCAGCAAGGGGCCAGGGGAAGGTCAAAGCACTGAAGCTTTCTTT. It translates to CASKGPGEGQSTEAFF.